The text below deals with one T cell receptor (beta chain). What it binds is not known. The entry originates in a study of cytomegalovirus exposure and HLA in healthy donors. PCR employed 60 Vbeta and 13 Jbeta primers. Profiled with immunoSEQ multiplex PCR; TCRdb holds only in-frame clones, not every one. In total, the table holds roughly 190,000 clones. Study-wide results and limits: Cytomegalovirus status, reportedly, was diagnosed with high specificity and sensitivity by the classifier.

Germline CDR1 is MNHEY and CDR2 is SVGAGI. CDR3 size: 14 residues. With 8 bases removed from V and 4 bases from J, the gap between germline ends came to 17 bases. The TCR originated in a man aged 25 to 40 in good health and CMV-seronegative. V and J are TRBV6-5 and TRBJ1-1; D remains ambiguous. Sequencing input: PBMCs. Here the CDR3 reads CASRPGVGTTEAFF. The CDR3 DNA reads as TGTGCCAGCCGACCAGGTGTTGGCACCACTGAAGCTTTCTTT.